This T cell receptor (beta chain) was found in a study of metastatic and nonmetastatic thyroid tumors. In the study overall: Malignant thyroid and benign thyroid patients provided blood and tumor or nodule tissue whose repertoires were compared.

Prior to thyroid surgery, none of the patients had received any treatment. TCRdb re-called clones via MiXCR from the PCR reads. Of 75,000 to 95,000 clones listed, about an eighth are singletons. The junction had 13 bases not matched to a gene; V was cut back by 4 bases and J by 6 bases. CDR1 is MDHEN, CDR2 SYDVKM, per germline. This CDR3 is 17 amino acids long. The table lists this clone with a few counts. The TCR sequence derives from a female donor with papillary thyroid cancer or a benign thyroid nodule (not recorded which). Some clones in this sample may be carry-over from other donors' samples. Material: blood. This chain connects TRBV28 to TRBJ2-7; 12 bases match TRBD2. CDR3 sequence (DNA): TGTGCCAGCAGTTCCCCGGGACTAGCGGGTGGAACACTCGAGCAGTACTTC. Its translation is CASSSPGLAGGTLEQYF. The complete variable domain, with remaining parts taken from reference TRBV28 and TRBJ2-7, reads DVKVTQSSRYLVKRTGEKVFLECVQDMDHENMFWYRQDPGLGLRLIYFSYDVKMKEKGDIPEGYSVSREKKERFSLILESASTNQTSMYLCASSSPGLAGGTLEQYFGPGTRLTVT.